This T cell receptor (beta chain) was observed in a study of CXCR3-negative and CXCR3-positive naive CD8 T cells. Notes on the study in general: Hydrophobicity of TRB CDR3s was greater in CXCR3-positive naive cells than in CXCR3-negative naive cells.

5' RACE with UMI labels generated the TRB cDNA libraries. No DNA is given; TCRdb re-called the 5' RACE reads and lists each CDR3 protein once. In all, the sample yields tens of thousands of distinct CDR3 sequences. Germline lookup yields CDR1 LGHDT and CDR2 YNNKEL (reference sequence). The CDR3 totals 14 residues. Worth noting for this clonotype: Its cognate antigen is unknown.

Sequenced sample: naive CXCR3+ CD8+ T cells from blood. Subset given: CD45RO-CCR7+CD27+CD95- naive CD8+ T cells expressing CXCR3 (TNR3+). The V call is TRBV3-1, the J call TRBJ2-1; no DNA is available, so the TRBD2 call from TCRdb remains unchecked. The source of this sequence is a human donor in good health. Some clones in this sample may be carry-over from other donors' samples. CDR3 loop: CASSFGGGYNEQFF.